The 10 T cell receptor beta chains presented below share a single source sample, sequenced in a study of OX40 agonist ivuxolimab in advanced cancers. TCRdb keeps only in-frame clones here, not all; method: immunoSEQ multiplex PCR. The sample records roughly 65,000 clones, 80% being singletons. Sequencing was performed on CD4+ or CD8+ T cells sorted from blood, taken in a trial of the OX40 agonist ivuxolimab. The receptor set was obtained from an adult with an advanced solid tumor such as melanoma, head and neck, liver or kidney cancer.

This chain uses TRBV25-1 with TRBJ2-2; no firm D call. V gave up 8 bases and J gave up 6 bases, with 7 bases separating them. The CDR3 length is 11 residues. Germline V gene sequence: CDR1 MGHDK, CDR2 SYGVNS. The CDR3 region has the DNA TGTGCCAGCCGCCGGGCCGGGGAGCTGTTTTTT. Amino acid sequence: CASRRAGELFF.

In this sample, this clone is medium-sized. The chain has TRBV6-6 and TRBJ1-1, with D uncertain. Per the germline V gene, CDR1 is MNHNY and CDR2 is SVGAGI (reference sequence). The ends were cut back, 2 bases at V and 0 bases at J, with 10 bases in the middle. CDR3 length: 15 amino acids. CDR3 DNA: TGTGCCAGCAGTTACGGGCAGACAATGAACACTGAAGCTTTCTTT. Amino acids: CASSYGQTMNTEAFF.

The V gene is TRBV18, the J gene TRBJ2-1, with 7 bases that match TRBD1. The germline gives CDR1 KGHSH, CDR2 LQKENI. V lost 6 bases and J lost 4; bases outside the gene matches: 9. CDR3 length: 15 residues. The CDR3 DNA sequence: TGTGCCAGCTCCCCGGACAGGCAGACTTACAATGAGCAGTTCTTC. It specifies CASSPDRQTYNEQFF.

The genes are TRBV29-1 and TRBJ1-4; D is ambiguous. V lost 7 bases and J lost 2, with 17 bases in between. The CDR3 spans 15 residues. Germline V lookup: CDR1 SQVTM, CDR2 ANQGSEA. The chain's CDR3 is CSALGVSGTNEKLFF. CDR3 DNA sequence: TGCAGCGCACTCGGCGTTTCCGGGACTAATGAAAAACTGTTTTTT.

J is TRBJ2-3 and V is TRBV6-1; possible D gene TRBD1, 6 bases. The CDR3 sequence is 14 residues long. The germline V and J ends were trimmed by 8 bases and 1 base, with 13 bases remaining between them. Looked up from germline, CDR1 is MNHNS and CDR2 is SASEGT. The CDR3 DNA is TGTGCCAGCCAAACAGGGTACGGCACAGATACGCAGTATTTT. This sequence encodes CASQTGYGTDTQYF.

CDR3 region: CASRLGPYNEQFF. CDR3 in DNA: TGTGCCAGCAGATTAGGCCCCTACAATGAGCAGTTCTTC. The rearrangement links TRBV19 to TRBJ2-1; D unresolved. The V and J ends lost 9 bases and 2 bases respectively, with 11 bases between them. The CDR3 contains 13 residues. Germline assignment: CDR1 LNHDA and CDR2 SQIVND (reference sequence).

This chain joins TRBV11-3 and TRBJ1-1; a possible D gene is TRBD1 (5 bases). CDR3 length: 12 amino acids. Germline values: CDR1 SGHNT, CDR2 YENEEA. Trimming removed 5 bases from V and 6 bases from J, with 10 bases in between. CDR3 nucleotides: TGTGCCAGCAGCCCCGGGACGTCTGAAGCTTTCTTT. Protein: CASSPGTSEAFF.

The chain combines TRBV5-8 with TRBJ1-6; D ambiguous. Germline V gives CDR1 SGHTS, CDR2 YDEGEE. This CDR3 has 14 residues. V lost 2 bases, J lost 7 bases, and 10 bases lay in between. In nucleotides, the CDR3 is TGTGCCAGCAGCTTTTCGTCGCGGAATTCACCCCTCCACTTT. Amino acids: CASSFSSRNSPLHF.

This sequence joins TRBV14 and TRBJ2-6; D uncertain. Germline V gene data show CDR1 as SGHDN and CDR2 as FVKESK. The length of the CDR3 is 16 residues. The V and J ends lost 8 bases and 0 bases respectively, with 14 bases between them. CDR3 sequence (DNA): TGTGCCAGCTCAGTAGGGTCCTACTCTGGGGCCAACGTCCTGACTTTC. It translates to CASSVGSYSGANVLTF.

V usage is TRBV15 and J usage is TRBJ1-5, with D maybe TRBD1 (5 bases). Germline assignment: CDR1 LNHNV and CDR2 YYDKDF (reference sequence). The CDR3 totals 17 residues. V gave up 5 bases and J gave up 0 bases, with 17 bases separating them. The CDR3 here is CATSGARGSNSNQPQHF. CDR3 DNA sequence: TGTGCCACCAGCGGGGCGCGGGGCTCCAATAGCAATCAGCCCCAGCATTTT.